This T cell receptor (beta chain) was identified during a study of blood T cell repertoires in COVID-19. Study at large: From the United States, Italy and Spain came samples of acute and convalescent COVID-19. The cDNA or gDNA used as material had been derived from T cells, B-cell-depleted T cells, or PBMCs.

Study processing details: Amplifying reference gene primers gave estimates of nucleated cell counts. Produced via immunoSEQ multiplex PCR; TCRdb's table is partial and in-frame only. V, J and clone size are taken as reported in that table, and D and trimming were inferred from the DNA itself. Of 170,000 or so clones in the sample, about 72% were seen once. The source is a woman aged 45-65 years who had recovered from COVID-19. Material for sequencing was PBMCs or T cells enriched from blood (not recorded which).

CDR3 coding DNA: TGCGCCAGCAGCTTGGATCTGACTTTCTCCTACGAGCAGTACTTC. It codes for CASSLDLTFSYEQYF. The J gene is TRBJ2-7, the V gene TRBV5-1; D unresolved. The germline V gene encodes CDR1 SGHRS and CDR2 YFSETQ. With 0 bases removed from V and 0 bases from J, the gap between germline ends came to 10 bases. CDR3 length equals 15 residues.